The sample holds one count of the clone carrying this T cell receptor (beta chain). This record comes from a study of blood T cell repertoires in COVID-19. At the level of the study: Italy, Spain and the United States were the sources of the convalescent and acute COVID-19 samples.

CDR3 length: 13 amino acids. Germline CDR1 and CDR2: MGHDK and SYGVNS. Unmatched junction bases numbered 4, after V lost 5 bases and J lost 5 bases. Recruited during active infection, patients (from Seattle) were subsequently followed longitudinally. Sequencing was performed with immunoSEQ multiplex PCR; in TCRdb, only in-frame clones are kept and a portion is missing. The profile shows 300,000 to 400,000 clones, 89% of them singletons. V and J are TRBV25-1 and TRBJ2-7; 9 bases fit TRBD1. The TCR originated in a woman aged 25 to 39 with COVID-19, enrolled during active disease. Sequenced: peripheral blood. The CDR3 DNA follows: TGTGCCAGCAGTCCCCGGACAGGGGACGAGCAGTACGTC. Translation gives CASSPRTGDEQYV.